This TCR beta chain was sequenced during a study of T cell changes during pregnancy in multiple sclerosis. In its sample, this clone was seen once. At one end the junction does not follow the germline gene, possibly because of a read error. Clones were read by immunoSEQ multiplex PCR, and TCRdb kept only the in-frame ones, dropping some. The sample contains about 44,000 clones, roughly 90% of which appear only once. The CDR3 loop spans 17 amino acids. Germline V gene data show CDR1 as LNHDA and CDR2 as SQIVND (reference sequence). The material sequenced was CD4+ T cells from peripheral blood mononuclear cells, taken in the first trimester of pregnancy. The V call is TRBV19, the J call TRBJ2-5; 7 bases match TRBD2. The sequence derives from a female donor with multiple sclerosis, enrolled in a pregnancy study. The DNA for the CDR3 is TGTGCCAGTACCCCAAGGGGAGGGACTGCGGGCCAAGCGACCCAGTACTTC. This encodes CASTPRGGTAGQATQYF.